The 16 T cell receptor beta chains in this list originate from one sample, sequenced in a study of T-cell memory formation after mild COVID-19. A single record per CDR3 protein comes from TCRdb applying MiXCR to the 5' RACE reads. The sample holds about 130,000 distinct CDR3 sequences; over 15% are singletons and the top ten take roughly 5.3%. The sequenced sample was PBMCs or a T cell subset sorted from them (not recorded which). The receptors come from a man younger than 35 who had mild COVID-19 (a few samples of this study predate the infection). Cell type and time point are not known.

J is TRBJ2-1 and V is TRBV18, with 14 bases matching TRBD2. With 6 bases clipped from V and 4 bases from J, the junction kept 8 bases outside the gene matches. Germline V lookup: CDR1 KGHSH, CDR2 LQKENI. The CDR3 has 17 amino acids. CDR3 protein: CASSSGLAGGSYNEQFF. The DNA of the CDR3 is TGTGCCAGCTCTTCTGGACTAGCGGGGGGCTCATACAATGAGCAGTTCTTC.

The CDR3 DNA reads as TGCGCCAGCAGCCCGTTACTAGCGGGGGGGCCGTCGACAGATACGCAGTATTTT. It yields the protein CASSPLLAGGPSTDTQYF. The chain recombines TRBV5-1 with TRBJ2-3; 13 bases align to TRBD2. This CDR3 has 18 amino acids. The germline V gene encodes CDR1 SGHRS and CDR2 YFSETQ. Trimming at V came to 4 bases and at J to 3 bases, leaving 11 bases not matched to a gene.

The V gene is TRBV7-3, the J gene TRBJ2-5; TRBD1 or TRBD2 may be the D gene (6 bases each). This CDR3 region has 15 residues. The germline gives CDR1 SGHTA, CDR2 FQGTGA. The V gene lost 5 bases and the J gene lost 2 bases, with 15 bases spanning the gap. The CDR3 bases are TGTGCCAGCAGCAACCAAGGGGGGACGCAAGAGACCCAGTACTTC. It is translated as CASSNQGGTQETQYF.

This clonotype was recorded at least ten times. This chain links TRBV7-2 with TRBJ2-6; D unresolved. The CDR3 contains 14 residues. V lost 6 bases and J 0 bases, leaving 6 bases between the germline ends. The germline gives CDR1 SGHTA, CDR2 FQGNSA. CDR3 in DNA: TGTGCCAGCAGGCAAAACTCTGGGGCCAACGTCCTGACTTTC. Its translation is CASRQNSGANVLTF.

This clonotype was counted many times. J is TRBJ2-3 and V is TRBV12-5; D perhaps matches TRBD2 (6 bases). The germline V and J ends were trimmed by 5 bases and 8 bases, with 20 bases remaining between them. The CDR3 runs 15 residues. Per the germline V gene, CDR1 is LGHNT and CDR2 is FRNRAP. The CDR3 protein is CASGPGTANLGTQYF. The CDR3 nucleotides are TGTGCTAGTGGTCCCGGGACTGCCAACCTCGGTACGCAGTATTTT.

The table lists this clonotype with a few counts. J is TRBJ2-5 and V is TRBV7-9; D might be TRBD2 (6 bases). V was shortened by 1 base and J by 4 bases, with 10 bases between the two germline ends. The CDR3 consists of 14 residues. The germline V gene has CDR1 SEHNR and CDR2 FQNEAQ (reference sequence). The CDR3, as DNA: TGTGCCAGCAGCTTAGGGTCTAGCGCAGAGACCCAGTACTTC. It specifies CASSLGSSAETQYF. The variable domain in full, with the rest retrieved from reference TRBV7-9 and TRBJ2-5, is DTGVSQNPRHKITKRGQNVTFRCDPISEHNRLYWYRQTLGQGPEFLTYFQNEAQLEKSRLLSDRFSAERPKGSFSTLEIQRTEQGDSAMYLCASSLGSSAETQYFGPGTRLLVL.

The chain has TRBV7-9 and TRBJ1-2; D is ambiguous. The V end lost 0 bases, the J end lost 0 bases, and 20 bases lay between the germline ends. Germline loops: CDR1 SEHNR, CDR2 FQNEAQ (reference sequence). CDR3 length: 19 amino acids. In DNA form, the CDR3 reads TGTGCCAGCAGCTTAGCGCTTTGGCGGACGATGACCCCTAACTATGGCTACACCTTC. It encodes CASSLALWRTMTPNYGYTF.

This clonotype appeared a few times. The CDR3 sequence: CASSQKQAATNEKLFF. The CDR3 DNA is TGTGCCAGCAGCCAAAAGCAGGCAGCTACTAATGAAAAACTGTTTTTT. V and J are TRBV4-2 and TRBJ1-4; D is unclear. CDR1 is LGHNA and CDR2 is YNFKEQ in the germline V gene. This CDR3 has 16 residues. Trimming pared 2 bases from V and 2 bases from J, leaving 12 bases between.

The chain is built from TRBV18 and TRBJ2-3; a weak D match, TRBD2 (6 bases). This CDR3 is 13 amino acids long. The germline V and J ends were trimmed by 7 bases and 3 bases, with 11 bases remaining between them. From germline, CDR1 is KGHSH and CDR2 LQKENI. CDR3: CASLARGTDTQYF. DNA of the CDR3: TGTGCCAGCTTGGCGCGGGGAACAGATACGCAGTATTTT.

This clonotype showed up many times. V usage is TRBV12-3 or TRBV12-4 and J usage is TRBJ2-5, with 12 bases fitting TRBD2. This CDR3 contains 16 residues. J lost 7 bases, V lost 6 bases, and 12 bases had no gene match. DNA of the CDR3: TGTGCCAGCAGCAGGACTAGCGGGGCCCCTGGGGGGACCCAGTACTTC. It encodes CASSRTSGAPGGTQYF.

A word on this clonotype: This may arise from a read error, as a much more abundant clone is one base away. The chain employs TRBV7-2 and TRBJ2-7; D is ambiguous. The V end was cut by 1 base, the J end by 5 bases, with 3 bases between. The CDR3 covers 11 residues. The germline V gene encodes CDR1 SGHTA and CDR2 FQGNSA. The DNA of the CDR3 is TGTGCCAGCAGCTTAGTTAACGAGCAGTACTTC. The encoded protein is CASSLVNEQYF. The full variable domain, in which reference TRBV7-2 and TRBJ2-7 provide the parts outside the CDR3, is GAGVSQSPSNKVTEKGKDVELRCDPISGHTALYWYRQSLGQGLEFLIYFQGNSAPDKSGLPSDRFSAERTGGSVSTLTIQRTQQEDSAVYLCASSLVNEQYFGPGTRLTVT.

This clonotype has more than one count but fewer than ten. CDR3: CASSSTTGGNTEAFF. The DNA for the CDR3 is TGCGCCAGCAGCTCGACGACCGGGGGGAACACTGAAGCTTTCTTT. The chain joins TRBV5-1 to TRBJ1-1, with a tentative D call TRBD1 (5 bases). The CDR3 contains 15 residues. Trimming left V 3 bases short and J 1 base short, with 13 bases between. Looked up from germline, CDR1 is SGHRS and CDR2 is YFSETQ.

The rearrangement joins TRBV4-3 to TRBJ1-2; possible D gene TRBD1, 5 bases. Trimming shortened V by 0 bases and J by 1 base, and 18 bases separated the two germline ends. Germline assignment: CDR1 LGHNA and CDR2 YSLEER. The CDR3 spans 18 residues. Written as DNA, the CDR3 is TGCGCCAGCAGCCAAGATTTGGGGACTGATGATGTTAACTATGGCTACACCTTC. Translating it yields CASSQDLGTDDVNYGYTF.

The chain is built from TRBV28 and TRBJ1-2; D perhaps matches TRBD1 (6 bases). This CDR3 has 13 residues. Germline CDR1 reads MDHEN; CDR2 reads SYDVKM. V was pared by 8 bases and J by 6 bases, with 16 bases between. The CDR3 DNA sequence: TGTGCCAGCCGGGGATCAGGGGCCCATGGCTACACCTTC. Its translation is CASRGSGAHGYTF.

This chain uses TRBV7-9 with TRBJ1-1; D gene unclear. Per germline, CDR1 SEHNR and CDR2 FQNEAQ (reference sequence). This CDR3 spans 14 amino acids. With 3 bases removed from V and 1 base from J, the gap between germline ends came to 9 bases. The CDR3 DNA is TGTGCCAGCAGCTTCGGCTCAACGAACACTGAAGCTTTCTTT. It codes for CASSFGSTNTEAFF.

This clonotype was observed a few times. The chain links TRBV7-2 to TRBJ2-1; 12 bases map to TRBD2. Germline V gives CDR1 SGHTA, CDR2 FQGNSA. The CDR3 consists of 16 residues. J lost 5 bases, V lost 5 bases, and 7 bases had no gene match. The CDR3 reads CASSRRTSGINNEQFF. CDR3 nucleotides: TGTGCCAGCAGCCGGAGGACTAGCGGGATAAACAATGAGCAGTTCTTC.